This T cell receptor (beta chain) is drawn from a study of blood T cell repertoires in COVID-19. About the study: The origin of the acute and convalescent COVID-19 samples was the United States, Italy and Spain. From T cells, B-cell-depleted T cells, or PBMCs came the material, which was cDNA or gDNA.

In Seattle, patients joined the study during active infection and were tracked longitudinally. Original handling: Scientists estimated how many nucleated cells there were by amplifying reference gene primers. The table came from immunoSEQ multiplex PCR; TCRdb's copy has only in-frame clones and leaves some out. V and J calls plus clone size are reproduced from that table; the DNA served to infer D and trimming. The data show more than 200,000 clones, with roughly 88% seen just once and about 6.7% held by the top ten. Germline-derived CDR1 and CDR2 are WSHSY and SAAADI. Trimming took 7 bases from V and 4 from J; bases not matched to a gene: 8. This CDR3 has 14 amino acids.

The clonotype originates from a woman in her 30s with COVID-19, enrolled during active disease. Sequenced: peripheral blood. The chain joins TRBV10-2 to TRBJ1-2, with 8 bases lining up with TRBD1. CDR3 DNA: TGCGCCAGCAAAGAACAGGGGGGAGGCTATGGCTACACCTTC. Its translation: CASKEQGGGYGYTF.